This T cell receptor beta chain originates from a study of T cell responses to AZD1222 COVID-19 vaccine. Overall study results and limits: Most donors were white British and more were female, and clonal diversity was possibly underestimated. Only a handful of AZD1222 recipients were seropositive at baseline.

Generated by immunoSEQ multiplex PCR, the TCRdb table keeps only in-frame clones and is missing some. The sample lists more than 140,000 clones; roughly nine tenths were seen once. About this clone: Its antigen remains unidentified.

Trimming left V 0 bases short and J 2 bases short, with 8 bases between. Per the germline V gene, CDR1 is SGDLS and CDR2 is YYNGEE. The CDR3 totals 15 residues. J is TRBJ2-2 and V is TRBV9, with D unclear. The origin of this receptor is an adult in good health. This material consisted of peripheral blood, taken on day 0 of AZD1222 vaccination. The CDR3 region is CASSVAGHNTGELFF. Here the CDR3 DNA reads TGTGCCAGCAGCGTAGCTGGCCACAACACCGGGGAGCTGTTTTTT.